The 31 T cell receptor beta chains below all came from one sample that was sequenced in a study of cytomegalovirus exposure and HLA in healthy donors. It was with 60 Vbeta and 13 Jbeta primers that the PCR ran. The protocol was immunoSEQ multiplex PCR, while the TCRdb copy is restricted to in-frame clones and leaves out a portion. The table lists about 130,000 clones, around two thirds of them singletons. Material for sequencing was PBMCs. The receptors were sampled from a man in his sixties in good health and CMV-seropositive.

The chain employs TRBV9 and TRBJ2-1; 9 bases match TRBD2. CDR3 size: 15 residues. Germline V gene data show CDR1 as SGDLS and CDR2 as YYNGEE. J gave up 8 bases and V 2 bases, and 8 bases lay outside the gene matches. CDR3 DNA sequence: TGTGCCAGCAGCGTTACTAGCGGGCTGGAGGATGAGCAGTTCTTC. It codes for CASSVTSGLEDEQFF.

The chain recombines TRBV2 with TRBJ2-5; D gene unclear. The CDR3 runs to 12 residues. CDR1 is SNHLY and CDR2 is FYNNEI in the germline V gene. Trimming took off 4 bases at V and 4 bases at J, with 7 bases between the two ends. The CDR3 DNA sequence: TGTGCCAGCAGTGGCGTTGTAGAGACCCAGTACTTC. This translates into CASSGVVETQYF.

The CDR3 nucleotides read TGTGCCAGCAGCCACCTTATAGCGGGGGGACCAGACAATGAGCAGTTCTTC. Translated: CASSHLIAGGPDNEQFF. The chain carries TRBV14 and TRBJ2-1; the match to TRBD2 covers 10 bases. Losses at the gene ends were 3 bases for V and 5 bases for J; bases not matched to a gene: 10. CDR1 and CDR2 (germline): SGHDN, FVKESK. The CDR3 covers 17 residues.

This clone was detected only a few times. V gene TRBV28 combines with J gene TRBJ2-5, with 7 bases aligning to TRBD2. Germline CDR1 reads MDHEN; CDR2 reads SYDVKM. This CDR3 spans 14 amino acids. V trimming: 2 bases; J trimming: 5 bases; junction bases outside the gene matches: 5. The CDR3 DNA sequence: TGTGCCAGCAGTTTACCCGGGAGGTCGGAGACCCAGTACTTC. Amino acids: CASSLPGRSETQYF.

The genes are TRBV21-1 and TRBJ2-1; TRBD1 reflects the table's D call only, with no check against the DNA. TRBV21-1 is tagged as a pseudogene. The CDR3 covers 15 residues. CDR3 region: CASSKSQATYNEQFF. The DNA of the CDR3 is TGTGCCAGCAGCAAATCGCAGGCCACCTACAATGAGCAGTTCTTC.

The chain is built from TRBV5-1 and TRBJ2-7, with 8 bases that match TRBD2. Germline V gene data show CDR1 as SGHRS and CDR2 as YFSETQ. This CDR3 is built from 16 residues. Trimming cost V 0 bases and J 1 base; bases outside gene matches: 6. Here the CDR3 DNA reads TGCGCCAGCAGCTTGGCCGCGGGGGGCTTATCCTACGAGCAGTACTTC. Protein: CASSLAAGGLSYEQYF.

The chain carries TRBV13 and TRBJ2-1, with 10 bases matching TRBD2. Germline CDR1 reads PRHDT; CDR2 reads FYEKMQ (reference sequence). The CDR3 contains 19 residues. The junction had 9 bases not matched to a gene; V was cut back by 1 base and J by 0 bases. The CDR3 coding sequence is TGTGCCAGCAGCTTAGTGCTAGCGGGGGAGTTGAGCTCCTACAATGAGCAGTTCTTC. Protein sequence: CASSLVLAGELSSYNEQFF.

This clone was observed a handful of times. The rearrangement joins TRBV2 to TRBJ1-1; no firm D call. V lost 9 bases, J lost 1 base, and 12 bases lay in between. Germline values: CDR1 SNHLY, CDR2 FYNNEI. This CDR3 region has 13 residues. The CDR3 bases are TGTGCCAGTACAGCGGATCAGAACACTGAAGCTTTCTTT. It encodes CASTADQNTEAFF. The variable domain in full, with the rest retrieved from reference TRBV2 and TRBJ1-1, is EPEVTQTPSHQVTQMGQEVILRCVPISNHLYFYWYRQILGQKVEFLVSFYNNEISEKSEIFDDQFSVERPDGSNFTLKIRSTKLEDSAMYFCASTADQNTEAFFGQGTRLTVV.

This clone was detected a few times. The chain links TRBV11-2 to TRBJ2-5, with a tentative D call TRBD2 (5 bases). Germline V CDR1 and CDR2: SGHAT, FQNNGV. The V end lost 3 bases, the J end lost 4 bases, and 12 bases lay between the germline ends. The CDR3 consists of 14 residues. For the CDR3, the DNA is TGTGCCAGCAGCTTGGCTAGCCGACGAGAGACCCAGTACTTC. It yields the protein CASSLASRRETQYF.

The gene calls are TRBV6-1 and TRBJ2-3; 8 bases agree with TRBD2. J gave up 4 bases and V 5 bases, and 8 bases lay outside the gene matches. CDR3 length: 15 residues. Germline CDR1 is MNHNS and CDR2 is SASEGT. The CDR3 nucleotides read TGTGCCAGCAGTTCCGGACTAGCCCCGCCAGATACGCAGTATTTT. It codes for CASSSGLAPPDTQYF.

This clone qualifies as medium-sized. The rearrangement uses TRBV7-8 and TRBJ2-1, with unresolved D. The V gene lost 5 bases and the J gene lost 4 bases, with 6 bases spanning the gap. Per germline, CDR1 SGHVS and CDR2 FQNEAQ. This CDR3 comprises 12 residues. This chain's CDR3 is CASSNSYNEQFF. The CDR3 coding sequence is TGTGCCAGCAGCAACTCTTACAATGAGCAGTTCTTC. The full variable domain, in which reference TRBV7-8 and TRBJ2-1 provide the parts outside the CDR3, is GAGVSQSPRYKVAKRGQDVALRCDPISGHVSLFWYQQALGQGPEFLTYFQNEAQLDKSGLPSDRFFAERPEGSVSTLKIQRTQQEDSAVYLCASSNSYNEQFFGPGTRLTVL.

The V call is TRBV6-5, the J call TRBJ1-1, with D possibly matching TRBD1 (5 bases). The V gene's germline CDR1 is MNHEY and CDR2 SVGAGI. CDR3 length: 12 residues. Trimming removed 2 bases at V and 7 bases at J, with 8 bases between. DNA for the CDR3: TGTGCCAGCAGTTACGGGGCCCATGAAGCTTTCTTT. It translates to CASSYGAHEAFF.

This clone is a singleton in its sample. The chain joins TRBV6-5 to TRBJ2-2, with TRBD2 matching over 7 bases. Germline V gene sequence: CDR1 MNHEY, CDR2 SVGAGI. The CDR3 sequence is 13 residues long. Losses at the gene ends were 11 bases for V and 0 bases for J; bases not matched to a gene: 3. CDR3 in DNA: TGTGCCTGTCTAGCGGCGAACACCGGGGAGCTGTTTTTT. Translating it yields CACLAANTGELFF.

This clone showed up just once. This chain uses TRBV6-1 with TRBJ1-6; 11 bases are a match to TRBD1. Germline V gene lookup returns CDR1 MNHNS and CDR2 SASEGT. CDR3 length: 16 amino acids. J lost 13 bases, V lost 4 bases, and 12 bases had no gene match. This CDR3 reads CASSVGSWDRGFPLHF. DNA for the CDR3: TGTGCCAGCAGTGTCGGATCATGGGACAGGGGGTTCCCCCTCCACTTT.

V usage is TRBV30 and J usage is TRBJ2-5, with D perhaps TRBD1 (6 bases). CDR3 size: 13 residues. The germline V gene has CDR1 GTSNPN and CDR2 SVGIG (reference sequence). The germline V and J ends were trimmed by 3 bases and 5 bases, with 13 bases remaining between them. CDR3 sequence reads: CAWSLGTTETQYF. DNA of the CDR3: TGTGCCTGGAGCCTCGGGACAACGGAGACCCAGTACTTC.

This chain joins TRBV2 and TRBJ1-5; 7 bases map to TRBD1. CDR3 size: 15 residues. Germline V gene sequence: CDR1 SNHLY, CDR2 FYNNEI. V gave up 6 bases and J gave up 6 bases; unmatched junction bases: 11. DNA for the CDR3: TGTGCCAGCAGGGGTGACAGGGCCCTCACTCAGCCCCAGCATTTT. Protein product: CASRGDRALTQPQHF.

The CDR3 here is CASSSREYRGYQPQHF. CDR3 DNA sequence: TGTGCCAGCAGCTCCCGTGAGTATAGGGGCTATCAGCCCCAGCATTTT. The V gene is TRBV9, the J gene TRBJ1-5; perhaps TRBD1 as D (5 bases). Trimming left V 4 bases short and J 5 bases short, with 19 bases between. Germline V gene lookup returns CDR1 SGDLS and CDR2 YYNGEE. The CDR3 sequence is 16 residues long.

This sequence joins TRBV30 and TRBJ1-5, with 10 bases that match TRBD1. Unmatched junction bases numbered 11, after V lost 2 bases and J lost 4 bases. Germline V gene lookup returns CDR1 GTSNPN and CDR2 SVGIG (reference sequence). CDR3 size: 17 residues. The CDR3 sequence: CAWSPRRDRGDNQPQHF. Written as DNA, the CDR3 is TGTGCCTGGAGTCCCCGGCGGGACAGGGGCGATAATCAGCCCCAGCATTTT.

This clone has a handful of counts. The chain employs TRBV28 and TRBJ1-4, with unresolved D. CDR1 and CDR2 (germline): MDHEN, SYDVKM. This CDR3 is built from 15 residues. Between the trimmed V and J ends, which lost 2 bases and 4 bases, there was a span of 11 bases. The CDR3 reads CASSLGGRINEKLFF. The CDR3 DNA is TGTGCCAGCAGTTTAGGAGGTCGGATTAATGAAAAACTGTTTTTT.

This rearrangement joins TRBV28 to TRBJ2-5; the match to TRBD2 covers 8 bases. This CDR3 is 15 amino acids long. V shed 4 bases, J shed 0 bases, and the junction held 4 bases outside the gene matches. In germline, CDR1 is MDHEN, CDR2 SYDVKM. The CDR3, as DNA: TGTGCCAGCAGTTCGCGCGGGGGGTACCAAGAGACCCAGTACTTC. Its translation: CASSSRGGYQETQYF. Full variable domain (missing parts from reference TRBV28 and TRBJ2-5): DVKVTQSSRYLVKRTGEKVFLECVQDMDHENMFWYRQDPGLGLRLIYFSYDVKMKEKGDIPEGYSVSREKKERFSLILESASTNQTSMYLCASSSRGGYQETQYFGPGTRLLVL.

This chain connects TRBV2 to TRBJ2-2; a weak D match, TRBD2 (5 bases). The length of the CDR3 is 11 residues. CDR1 and CDR2 from the germline V gene are SNHLY and FYNNEI. Between the trimmed V and J ends, which lost 6 bases and 10 bases, there was a span of 9 bases. CDR3 protein: CASRRVQELFF. The CDR3, as DNA: TGTGCCAGCAGGAGGGTTCAGGAGCTGTTTTTT.

As to this clone: An end of the junction differs from the germline gene, which may be a read error. The chain links TRBV7-9 to TRBJ2-1, with D unclear. CDR3 length: 14 residues. Germline lookup yields CDR1 SEHNR and CDR2 FQNEAQ (reference sequence). The DNA for the CDR3 is TGTGCCAGCAGCTTATCTAACTCCGACAATGAGCAGTTCTTC. As protein: CASSLSNSDNEQFF.

V is TRBV6-1 and J is TRBJ2-1, with D uncertain. Germline V gene lookup returns CDR1 MNHNS and CDR2 SASEGT. The CDR3 length is 16 residues. V lost 3 bases to trimming and J lost 0 bases, with 12 bases between them. DNA of the CDR3: TGTGCCAGCAGTGAGTGGTCTGTTAGCTCCTACAATGAGCAGTTCTTC. This sequence encodes CASSEWSVSSYNEQFF.

This clone was observed a few times. V is TRBV29-1 and J is TRBJ2-7, with 7 bases that match TRBD1. The germline CDR1 and CDR2 sequences are SQVTM and ANQGSEA. This CDR3 has 13 amino acids. With 4 bases clipped from V and 6 bases from J, the junction kept 9 bases outside the gene matches. The CDR3 DNA follows: TGCAGCGTTGCCCCGACAGGGACGGGCGAGCAGTACTTC. It is translated as CSVAPTGTGEQYF.

The J gene is TRBJ2-3, the V gene TRBV21-1; the table's D call, TRBD2, has no DNA check behind it. TRBV21-1 constitutes a pseudogene. The CDR3 consists of 18 residues. The CDR3 region is CASSKTSGESMSTDTQYF. Written as DNA, the CDR3 is TGTGCCAGCAGCAAAACTAGCGGGGAAAGTATGAGCACAGATACGCAGTATTTT.

The V and J genes are TRBV11-2 and TRBJ2-5; unclear D gene. Trimming stripped 3 bases from V and 5 bases from J, with 10 bases between. This CDR3 contains 13 residues. CDR1 and CDR2 from the germline V gene are SGHAT and FQNNGV. This CDR3 reads CASSFGSLETQYF. The CDR3 DNA reads as TGTGCCAGCAGCTTCGGTAGTTTGGAGACCCAGTACTTC.

V is TRBV7-9 and J is TRBJ1-1; possibly TRBD1 for D (6 bases). This CDR3 has 14 residues. The V and J ends lost 5 bases and 1 base respectively, with 11 bases between them. Germline V lookup: CDR1 SEHNR, CDR2 FQNEAQ (reference sequence). The CDR3 spells CASSIHRENTEAFF. The CDR3 nucleotides read TGTGCCAGCAGCATCCACAGGGAGAACACTGAAGCTTTCTTT.

This clone was recorded only once. This chain joins TRBV30 and TRBJ2-1, with D perhaps matching TRBD2 (6 bases). Germline V CDR1 and CDR2: GTSNPN, SVGIG (reference sequence). The CDR3 contains 14 residues. V lost 0 bases to trimming and J lost 8 bases, with 14 bases between them. The CDR3 spells CAWSVLAGNDEQFF. The DNA for the CDR3 is TGTGCCTGGAGTGTACTTGCGGGGAACGATGAGCAGTTCTTC.

The chain is built from TRBV5-1 and TRBJ1-6, with TRBD1 matching 9 bases. Germline V gene data show CDR1 as SGHRS and CDR2 as YFSETQ. V was pared by 4 bases and J by 8 bases, with 7 bases of the junction left unmatched. The CDR3 spans 15 residues. DNA for the CDR3: TGCGCCAGCAGCGGACGGACAGGGGACGATTCACCCCTCCACTTT. Translated, it gives CASSGRTGDDSPLHF.

CDR3: CASSLEIGQPQHF. The CDR3 DNA reads as TGTGCCAGCAGCTTAGAGATCGGTCAGCCCCAGCATTTT. This chain links TRBV11-2 with TRBJ1-5; D is uncertain. This CDR3 comprises 13 residues. In germline, CDR1 is SGHAT, CDR2 FQNNGV. Trimming left V 0 bases short and J 6 bases short, with 6 bases between.

The gene calls are TRBV4-2 and TRBJ2-3, with TRBD2 matching 11 bases. Germline values: CDR1 LGHNA, CDR2 YNFKEQ. Trimming cost V 4 bases and J 3 bases; bases outside gene matches: 3. This CDR3 is built from 15 residues. The CDR3 is CASSPVAGGTDTQYF. The CDR3 DNA follows: TGTGCCAGCAGCCCTGTAGCGGGGGGGACAGATACGCAGTATTTT.